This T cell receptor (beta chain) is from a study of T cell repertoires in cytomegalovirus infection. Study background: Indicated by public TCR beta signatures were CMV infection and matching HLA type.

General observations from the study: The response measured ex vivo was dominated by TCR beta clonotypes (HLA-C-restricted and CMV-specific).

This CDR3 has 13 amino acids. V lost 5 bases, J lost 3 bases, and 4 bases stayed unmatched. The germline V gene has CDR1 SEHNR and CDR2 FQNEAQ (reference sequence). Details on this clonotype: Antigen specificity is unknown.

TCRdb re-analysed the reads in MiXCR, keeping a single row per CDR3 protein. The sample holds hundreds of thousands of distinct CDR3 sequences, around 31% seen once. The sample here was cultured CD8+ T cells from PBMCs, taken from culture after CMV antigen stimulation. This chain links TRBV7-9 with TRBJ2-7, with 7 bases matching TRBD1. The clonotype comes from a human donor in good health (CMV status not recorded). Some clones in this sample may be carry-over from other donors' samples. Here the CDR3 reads CASSHRDSYEQYV. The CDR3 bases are TGTGCCAGCAGCCACCGGGACAGCTACGAGCAGTACGTC.